The TCR beta chain under discussion was sequenced for a study of cytomegalovirus exposure and HLA in healthy donors. At the level of the study: The roughly 110 validation repertoires matched the 666 first-cohort repertoires in platform, a later analysis reported. General study findings and limits: Altogether, 160 or so TCR beta chains were recorded as cytomegalovirus-associated.

Germline V gene lookup returns CDR1 MRHNA and CDR2 SNTAGT. V shed 6 bases and J 4 bases; nucleotides not matched to a gene: 8. This CDR3 is 14 amino acids long. In regard to this clone: The antigen is undetermined.

Only in-frame clones appear in the TCRdb table, and some are missing; sequencing was by immunoSEQ multiplex PCR. The data contain more than 85,000 clones, less than 95% of them singletons. The sequencing input was PBMCs. The genes are TRBV6-4 and TRBJ1-1; 7 nucleotides agree with TRBD1. The source of this sequence is a young woman in good health and CMV-seronegative. The CDR3 DNA reads TGTGCCAGCAGAACCGACAGGGTGAGCACTGAAGCTTTCTTT. This gives the protein CASRTDRVSTEAFF.